Below, one TCR beta chain is given with its context. The antigen remains unidentified. These data originate in a study of tumor-infiltrating lymphocytes in primary liver carcinoma. The overall study: There were tumors of stage T1-T3 N0M0, each 4.2 to 10 cm across. Study-wide findings and caveats: Blood fell significantly below tumors in its top-250-clone fraction (p = 0.039). Relative to tumor region pairs, the tumor-adjacent and tumor-blood pairs showed overlap that was lower.

The roughly 18-32 mg bulk tissue piece was not sorted before simultaneous RNA and DNA extraction. The patients presented with primary liver carcinoma, which was managed through surgical resection. The CDR3 loop spans 14 amino acids. The V end lost 7 bases, the J end lost 2 bases, and 12 bases lay between the germline ends. Germline V gene lookup returns CDR1 SGHAT and CDR2 FQNNGV. The researchers produced TCR beta cDNA from roughly 500 ng total RNA with a constant-region primer. ARM-PCR, slightly modified, supplied the TCR beta libraries through three nested multiplex PCR rounds. Both of the initial two PCR rounds ran for 10 cycles and employed TRBV1-TRBV30 forward primers alongside a C-beta reverse primer. TCRdb passed the multiplex PCR reads through MiXCR, listing each CDR3 protein once. The sample holds tens of thousands of distinct CDR3 sequences, roughly 73% seen once.

The V call is TRBV11-2, the J call TRBJ2-1, with D hard to call. This sequence was found in a woman in her twenties or thirties with primary liver carcinoma and hepatitis B virus infection. Sequenced input: tumor-adjacent normal liver tissue. CDR3 sequence: CASNRRRAYNEQFF. The CDR3 DNA follows: TGTGCCAGCAACCGTCGACGGGCCTACAATGAGCAGTTCTTC.